This TCR beta chain was recovered during a study of T cell repertoires in cytomegalovirus infection. Overall study findings and caveats: Clonotypes of TCR beta that were HLA-C-restricted and CMV-specific dominated the ex vivo response.

The CDR3 is 15 residues long. Per germline, CDR1 SGDLS and CDR2 YYNGEE. V lost 0 bases and J lost 4, with 11 bases in between. This clonotype occurred a few times. Its specificity is not known. TCRdb reprocessed the reads with MiXCR, giving one entry per CDR3 protein. The top ten hold roughly 90% of the sample, which has more than 40,000 distinct CDR3 sequences, about a fifth seen once. This sequence was found in a human donor in good health (CMV status not recorded). Some clones in this sample may be carry-over from other donors' samples. This sequence joins TRBV9 and TRBJ2-1; D call uncertain. The sequencing here drew on CD8+ T cells from cultured PBMCs, taken from culture after CMV antigen stimulation. This CDR3 reads CASSVDKGGYNEQFF. For the CDR3, the DNA is TGTGCCAGCAGCGTAGACAAGGGTGGGTACAATGAGCAGTTCTTC.